This TCR beta chain was identified in a study of CXCR3-negative and CXCR3-positive naive CD8 T cells. CD45RO-CCR7+CD27+CD95- was the phenotype of naive CD8+ T cells. Researchers prepared the TRB cDNA libraries using 5' RACE with UMI labels. TCRdb reanalyzed the 5' RACE reads and collapses them to one entry per CDR3 protein, without DNA. The sample has roughly 120,000 distinct CDR3 sequences. To note about this clonotype: What it recognizes is unknown.

Germline values: CDR1 SEHNR, CDR2 FQNEAQ (reference sequence). This CDR3 spans 14 amino acids. Regarding the study as a whole: More hydrophobic TRB CDR3s were found in CXCR3-positive naive cells than in CXCR3-negative naive cells. Memory CD8+ cells had much lower diversity, and both naive subsets had comparably high diversity.

This clonotype originated in a human donor in good health. Some clones in this sample may be carry-over from other donors' samples. Sequences were obtained from naive CXCR3+ CD8+ T cells from blood. Subset specified: CD45RO-CCR7+CD27+CD95- naive CD8+ T cells expressing CXCR3 (TNR3+). J is TRBJ1-1 and V is TRBV7-9; the D call of TRBD1 rests on TCRdb alone, since no DNA is present to check it. CDR3 residues: CASSSTGAADEAFF.